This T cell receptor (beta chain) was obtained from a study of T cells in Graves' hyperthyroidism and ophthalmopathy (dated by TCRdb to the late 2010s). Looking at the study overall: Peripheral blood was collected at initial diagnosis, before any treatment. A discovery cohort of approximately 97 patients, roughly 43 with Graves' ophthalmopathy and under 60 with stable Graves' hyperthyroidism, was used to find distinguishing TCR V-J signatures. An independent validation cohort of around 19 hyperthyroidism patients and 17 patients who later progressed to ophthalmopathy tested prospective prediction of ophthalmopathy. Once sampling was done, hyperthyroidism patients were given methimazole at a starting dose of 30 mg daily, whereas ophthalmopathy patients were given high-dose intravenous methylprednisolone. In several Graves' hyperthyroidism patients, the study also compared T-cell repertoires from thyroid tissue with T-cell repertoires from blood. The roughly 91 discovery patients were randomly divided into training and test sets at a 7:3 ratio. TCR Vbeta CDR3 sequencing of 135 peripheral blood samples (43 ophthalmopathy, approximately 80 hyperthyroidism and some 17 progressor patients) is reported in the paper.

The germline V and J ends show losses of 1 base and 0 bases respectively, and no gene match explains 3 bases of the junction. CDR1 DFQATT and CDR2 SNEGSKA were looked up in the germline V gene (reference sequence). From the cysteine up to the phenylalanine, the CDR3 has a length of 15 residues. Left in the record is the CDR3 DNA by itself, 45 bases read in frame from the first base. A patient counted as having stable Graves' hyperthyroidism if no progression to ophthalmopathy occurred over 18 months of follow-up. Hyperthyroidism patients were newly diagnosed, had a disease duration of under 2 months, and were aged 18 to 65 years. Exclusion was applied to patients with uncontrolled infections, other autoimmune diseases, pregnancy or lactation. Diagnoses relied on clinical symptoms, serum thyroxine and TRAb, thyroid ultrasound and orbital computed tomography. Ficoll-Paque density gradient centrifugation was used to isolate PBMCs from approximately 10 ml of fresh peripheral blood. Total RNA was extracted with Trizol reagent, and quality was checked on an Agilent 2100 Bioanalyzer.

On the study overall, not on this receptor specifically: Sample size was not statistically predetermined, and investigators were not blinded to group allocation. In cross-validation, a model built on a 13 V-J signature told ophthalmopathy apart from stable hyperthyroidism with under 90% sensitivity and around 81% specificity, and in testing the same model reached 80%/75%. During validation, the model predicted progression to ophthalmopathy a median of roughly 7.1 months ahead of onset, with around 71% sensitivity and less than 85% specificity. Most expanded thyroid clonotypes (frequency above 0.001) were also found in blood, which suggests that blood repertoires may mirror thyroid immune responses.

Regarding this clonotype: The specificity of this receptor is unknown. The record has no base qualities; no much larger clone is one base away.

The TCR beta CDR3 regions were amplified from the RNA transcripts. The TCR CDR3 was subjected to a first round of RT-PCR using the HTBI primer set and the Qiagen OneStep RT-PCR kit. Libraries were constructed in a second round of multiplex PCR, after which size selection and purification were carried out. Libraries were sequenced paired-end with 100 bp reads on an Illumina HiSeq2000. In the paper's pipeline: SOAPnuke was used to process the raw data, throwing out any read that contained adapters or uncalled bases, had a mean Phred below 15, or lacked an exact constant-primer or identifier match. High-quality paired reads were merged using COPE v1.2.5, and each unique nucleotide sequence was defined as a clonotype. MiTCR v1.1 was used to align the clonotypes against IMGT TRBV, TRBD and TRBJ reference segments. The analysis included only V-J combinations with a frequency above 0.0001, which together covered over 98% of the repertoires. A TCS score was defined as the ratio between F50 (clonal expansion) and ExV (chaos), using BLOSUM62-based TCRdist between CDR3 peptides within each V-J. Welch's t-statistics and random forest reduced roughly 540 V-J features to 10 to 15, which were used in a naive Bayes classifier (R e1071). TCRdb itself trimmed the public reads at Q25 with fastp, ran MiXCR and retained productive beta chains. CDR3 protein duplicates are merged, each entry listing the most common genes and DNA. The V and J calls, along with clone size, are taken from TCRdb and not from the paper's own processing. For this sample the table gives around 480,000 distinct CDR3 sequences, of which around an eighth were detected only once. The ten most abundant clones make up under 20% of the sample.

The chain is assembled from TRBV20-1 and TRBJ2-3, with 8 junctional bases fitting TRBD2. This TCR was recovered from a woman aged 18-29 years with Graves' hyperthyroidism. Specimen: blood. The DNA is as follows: TGCAGTGCTAGAGGACTAGCGATTAGCACAGATACGCAGTATTTT. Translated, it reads CSARGLAISTDTQYF.